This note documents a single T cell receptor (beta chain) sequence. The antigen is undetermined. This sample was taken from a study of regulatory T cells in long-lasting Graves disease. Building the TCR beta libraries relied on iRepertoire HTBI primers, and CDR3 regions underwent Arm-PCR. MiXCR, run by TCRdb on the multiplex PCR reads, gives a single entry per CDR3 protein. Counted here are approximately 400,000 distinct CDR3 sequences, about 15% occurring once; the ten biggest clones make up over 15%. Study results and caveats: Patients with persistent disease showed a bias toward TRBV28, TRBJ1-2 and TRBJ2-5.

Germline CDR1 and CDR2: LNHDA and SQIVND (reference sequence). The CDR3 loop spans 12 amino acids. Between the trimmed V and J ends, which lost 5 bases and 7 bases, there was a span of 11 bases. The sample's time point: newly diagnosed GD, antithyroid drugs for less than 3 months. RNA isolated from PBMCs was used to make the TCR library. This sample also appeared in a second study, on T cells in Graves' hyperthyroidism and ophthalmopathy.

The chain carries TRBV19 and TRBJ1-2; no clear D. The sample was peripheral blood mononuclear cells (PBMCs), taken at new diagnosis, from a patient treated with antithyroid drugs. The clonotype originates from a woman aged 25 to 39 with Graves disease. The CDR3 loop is CASSPNAGGYTF. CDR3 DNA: TGTGCCAGTAGTCCAAATGCTGGTGGCTACACCTTC.